The TCR beta chain under discussion was sequenced for a study of a mutant IDH1 vaccine in newly diagnosed glioma. V was shortened by 0 bases and J by 4 bases, with 10 bases between the two germline ends. Germline CDR1 SGDLS, CDR2 YYNGEE. The CDR3 spans 14 residues. Assay: immunoSEQ multiplex PCR; the TCRdb copy retains only in-frame clones and omits some. The sample holds tens of thousands of clones, 80% to 90% seen once. Sample time point: baseline, week 1 (first vaccination visit). Treatment denoted: pre-vaccination baseline after standard-of-care therapy. The chain combines TRBV9 with TRBJ1-1; D unresolved. The sample was PBMCs, taken from a glioma patient treated with radiotherapy, temozolomide or both. The sequence came from a man younger than 45 with glioma. As DNA, the CDR3 is TGTGCCAGCAGCGTAGCTGTGGTTGGCACTGAAGCTTTCTTT. Amino acids: CASSVAVVGTEAFF. Combining the CDR3 with reference TRBV9 and TRBJ1-1 gives the whole variable domain DSGVTQTPKHLITATGQRVTLRCSPRSGDLSVYWYQQSLDQGLQFLIQYYNGEERAKGNILERFSAQQFPDLHSELNLSSLELGDSALYFCASSVAVVGTEAFFGQGTRLTVV.